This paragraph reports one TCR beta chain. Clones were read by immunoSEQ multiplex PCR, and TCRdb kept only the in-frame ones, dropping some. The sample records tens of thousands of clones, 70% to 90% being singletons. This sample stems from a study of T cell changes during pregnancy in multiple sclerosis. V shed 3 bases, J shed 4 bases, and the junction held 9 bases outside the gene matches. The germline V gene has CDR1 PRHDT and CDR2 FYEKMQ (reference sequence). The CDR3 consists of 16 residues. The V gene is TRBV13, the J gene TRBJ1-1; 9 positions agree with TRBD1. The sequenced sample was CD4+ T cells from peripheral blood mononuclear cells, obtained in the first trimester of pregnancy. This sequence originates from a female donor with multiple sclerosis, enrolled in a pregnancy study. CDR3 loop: CASSFGTGIPSTEAFF. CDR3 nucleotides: TGTGCCAGCAGCTTCGGGACAGGGATTCCGAGCACTGAAGCTTTCTTT.